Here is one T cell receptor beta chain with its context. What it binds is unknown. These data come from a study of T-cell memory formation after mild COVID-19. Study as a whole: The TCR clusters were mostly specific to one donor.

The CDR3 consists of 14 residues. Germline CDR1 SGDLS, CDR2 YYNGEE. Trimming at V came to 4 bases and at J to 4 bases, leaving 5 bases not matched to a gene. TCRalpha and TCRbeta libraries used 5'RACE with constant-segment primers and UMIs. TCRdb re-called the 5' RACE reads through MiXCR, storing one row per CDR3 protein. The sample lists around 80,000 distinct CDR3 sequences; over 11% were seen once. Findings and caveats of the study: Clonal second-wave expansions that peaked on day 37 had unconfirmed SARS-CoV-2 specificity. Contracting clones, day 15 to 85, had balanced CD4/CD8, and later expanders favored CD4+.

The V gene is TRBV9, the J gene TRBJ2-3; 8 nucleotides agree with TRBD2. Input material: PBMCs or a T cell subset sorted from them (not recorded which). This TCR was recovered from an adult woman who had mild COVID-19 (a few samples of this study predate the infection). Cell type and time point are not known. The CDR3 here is CASSPGGGPDTQYF. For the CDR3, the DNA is TGTGCCAGCAGCCCGGGGGGGGGGCCAGATACGCAGTATTTT.